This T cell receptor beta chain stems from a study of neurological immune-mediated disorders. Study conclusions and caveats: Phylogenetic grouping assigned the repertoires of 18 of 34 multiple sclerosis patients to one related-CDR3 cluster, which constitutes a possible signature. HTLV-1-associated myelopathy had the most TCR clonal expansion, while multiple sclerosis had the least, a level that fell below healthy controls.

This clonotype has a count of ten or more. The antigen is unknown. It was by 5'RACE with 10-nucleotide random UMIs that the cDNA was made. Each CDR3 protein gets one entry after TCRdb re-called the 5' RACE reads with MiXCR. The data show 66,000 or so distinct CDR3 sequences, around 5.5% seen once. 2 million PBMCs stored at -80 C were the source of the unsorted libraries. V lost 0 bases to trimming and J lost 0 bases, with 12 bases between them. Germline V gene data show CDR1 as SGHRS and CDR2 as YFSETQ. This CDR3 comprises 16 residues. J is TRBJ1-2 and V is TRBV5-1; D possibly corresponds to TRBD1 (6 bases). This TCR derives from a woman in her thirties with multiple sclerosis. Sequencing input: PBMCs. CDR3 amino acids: CASSLEGTRANYGYTF. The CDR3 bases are TGCGCCAGCAGCTTGGAAGGGACAAGAGCTAACTATGGCTACACCTTC.